This T cell receptor beta chain emerged from a study of T cells in Graves' hyperthyroidism and ophthalmopathy. Study observations and caveats: The authors' 13 V-J model separated ophthalmopathy from stable hyperthyroidism.

V was shortened by 5 bases and J by 5 bases, with 16 bases between the two germline ends. The germline V gene has CDR1 LNHNV and CDR2 YYDKDF (reference sequence). The CDR3 spans 14 residues. It was RNA transcripts that yielded the amplified TCR beta CDR3 regions. A set of HTBI primers served as the primers for a first-round RT-PCR of the TCR CDR3. TCRdb passed the multiplex PCR reads through MiXCR, listing each CDR3 protein once. The data hold almost 50,000 distinct CDR3 sequences, with about 54% observed a single time. Comment on this clonotype: What it recognizes is unknown.

Diagnosis rested on symptoms, serum thyroxine and TRAb, thyroid ultrasound, and orbital computed tomography. This clonotype originated in a young man with Graves' hyperthyroidism. Specimen: peripheral blood or thyroid tissue (not recorded which). This rearrangement joins TRBV15 to TRBJ2-7; D gene ambiguous. The CDR3 protein is CATSPRRTGDEQYF. CDR3 sequence (DNA): TGTGCCACCAGCCCCCGCCGAACTGGAGACGAGCAGTACTTC. Variable domain in full (rest from reference TRBV15 and TRBJ2-7): DAMVIQNPRYQVTQFGKPVTLSCSQTLNHNVMYWYQQKSSQAPKLLFHYYDKDFNNEADTPDNFQSRRPNTSFCFLDIRSPGLGDTAMYLCATSPRRTGDEQYFGPGTRLTVT.